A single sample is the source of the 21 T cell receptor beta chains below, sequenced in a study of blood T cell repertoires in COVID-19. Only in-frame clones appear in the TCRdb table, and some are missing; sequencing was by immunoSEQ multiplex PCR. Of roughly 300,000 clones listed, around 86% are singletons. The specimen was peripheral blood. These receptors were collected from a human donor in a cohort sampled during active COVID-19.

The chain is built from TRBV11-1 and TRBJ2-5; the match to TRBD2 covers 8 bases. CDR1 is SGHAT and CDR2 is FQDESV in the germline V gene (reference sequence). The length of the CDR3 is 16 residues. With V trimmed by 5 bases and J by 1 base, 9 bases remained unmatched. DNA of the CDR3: TGTGCCAGCAGCCCTCGGAGAAGCGGGGGCCAAGAGACCCAGTACTTC. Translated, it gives CASSPRRSGGQETQYF.

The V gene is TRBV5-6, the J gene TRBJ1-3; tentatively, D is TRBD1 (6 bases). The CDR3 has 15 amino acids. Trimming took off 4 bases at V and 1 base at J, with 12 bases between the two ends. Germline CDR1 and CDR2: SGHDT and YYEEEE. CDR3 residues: CASSPRGASGNTIYF. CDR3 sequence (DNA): TGTGCCAGCAGCCCCCGGGGGGCGTCTGGAAACACCATATATTTT.

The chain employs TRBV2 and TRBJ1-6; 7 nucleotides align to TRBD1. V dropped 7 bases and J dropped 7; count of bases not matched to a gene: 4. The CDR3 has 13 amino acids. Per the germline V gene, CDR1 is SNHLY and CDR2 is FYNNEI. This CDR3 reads CASKEQGNSPLHF. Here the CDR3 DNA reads TGTGCCAGCAAAGAACAGGGGAATTCACCCCTCCACTTT.

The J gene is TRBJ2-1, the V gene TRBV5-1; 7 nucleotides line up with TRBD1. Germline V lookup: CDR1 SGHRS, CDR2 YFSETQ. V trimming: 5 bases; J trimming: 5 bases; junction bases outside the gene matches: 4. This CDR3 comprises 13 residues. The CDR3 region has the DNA TGCGCCAGCAGTTGGGACAGCCACAATGAGCAGTTCTTC. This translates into CASSWDSHNEQFF.

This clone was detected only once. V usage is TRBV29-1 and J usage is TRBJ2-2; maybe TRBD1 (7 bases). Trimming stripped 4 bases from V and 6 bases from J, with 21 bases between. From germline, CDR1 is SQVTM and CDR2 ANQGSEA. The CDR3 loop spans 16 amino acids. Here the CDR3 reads CSVAGLRQGGSGELFF. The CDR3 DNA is TGCAGCGTTGCGGGGCTAAGACAGGGAGGTTCCGGGGAGCTGTTTTTT.

The CDR3 region has the DNA TGCGCCAGCAGCCGACAGCATTCAAGCTCCTACGAGCAGTACTTC. Protein product: CASSRQHSSSYEQYF. V gene TRBV4-3 combines with J gene TRBJ2-7; D might be TRBD1 (5 bases). This CDR3 comprises 15 residues. V was shortened by 4 bases and J by 0 bases, with 13 bases between the two germline ends. Germline-derived CDR1 and CDR2 are LGHNA and YSLEER.

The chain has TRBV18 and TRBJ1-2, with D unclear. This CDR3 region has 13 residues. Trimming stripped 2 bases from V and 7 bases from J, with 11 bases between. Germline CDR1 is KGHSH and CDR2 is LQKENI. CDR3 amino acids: CASSPIGVTGYTF. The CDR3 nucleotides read TGTGCCAGCTCACCAATCGGGGTTACTGGCTACACCTTC.

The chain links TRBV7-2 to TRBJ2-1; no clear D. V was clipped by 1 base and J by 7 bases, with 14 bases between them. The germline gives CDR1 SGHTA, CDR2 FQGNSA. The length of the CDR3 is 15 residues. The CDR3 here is CASSLVVAESNEQFF. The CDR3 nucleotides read TGTGCCAGCAGCTTAGTCGTGGCCGAATCGAATGAGCAGTTCTTC.

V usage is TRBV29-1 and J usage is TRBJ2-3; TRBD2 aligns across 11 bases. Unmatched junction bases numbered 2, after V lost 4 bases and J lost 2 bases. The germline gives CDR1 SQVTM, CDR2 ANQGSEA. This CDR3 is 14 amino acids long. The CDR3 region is CSVAGLAATDTQYF. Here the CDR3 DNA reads TGCAGCGTTGCGGGACTAGCGGCCACAGATACGCAGTATTTT.

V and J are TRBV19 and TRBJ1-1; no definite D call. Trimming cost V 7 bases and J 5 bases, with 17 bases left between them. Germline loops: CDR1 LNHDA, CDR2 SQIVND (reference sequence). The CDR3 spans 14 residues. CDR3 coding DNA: TGTGCCAGTAAGCCCTCCTTGGAGGGAACTGAAGCTTTCTTT. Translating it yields CASKPSLEGTEAFF.

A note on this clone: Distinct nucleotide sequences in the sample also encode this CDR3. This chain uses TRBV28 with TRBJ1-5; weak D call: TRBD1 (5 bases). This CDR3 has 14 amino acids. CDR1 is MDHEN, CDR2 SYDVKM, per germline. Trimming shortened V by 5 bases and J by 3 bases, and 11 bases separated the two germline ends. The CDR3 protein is CASSKTGPNQPQHF. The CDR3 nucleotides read TGTGCCAGCAGTAAAACAGGTCCCAATCAGCCCCAGCATTTT.

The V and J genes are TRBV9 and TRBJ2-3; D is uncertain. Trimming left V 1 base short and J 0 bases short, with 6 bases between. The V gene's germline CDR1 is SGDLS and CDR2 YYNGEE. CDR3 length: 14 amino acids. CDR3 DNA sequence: TGTGCCAGCAGCGTAACAAAAAGCACAGATACGCAGTATTTT. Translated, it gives CASSVTKSTDTQYF.

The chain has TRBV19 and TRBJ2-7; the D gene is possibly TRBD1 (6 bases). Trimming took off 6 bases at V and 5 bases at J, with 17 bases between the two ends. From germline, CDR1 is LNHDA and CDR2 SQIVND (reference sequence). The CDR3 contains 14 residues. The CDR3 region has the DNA TGTGCCAGTAGAGCTCAGGGGAAAGACAACGAGCAGTACTTC. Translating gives CASRAQGKDNEQYF.

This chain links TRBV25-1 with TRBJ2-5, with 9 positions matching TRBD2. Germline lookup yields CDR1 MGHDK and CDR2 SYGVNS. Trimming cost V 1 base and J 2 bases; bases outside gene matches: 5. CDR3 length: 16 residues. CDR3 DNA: TGTGCCAGCAGTGAATTGGCAGCGGGAGGTCAAGAGACCCAGTACTTC. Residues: CASSELAAGGQETQYF.

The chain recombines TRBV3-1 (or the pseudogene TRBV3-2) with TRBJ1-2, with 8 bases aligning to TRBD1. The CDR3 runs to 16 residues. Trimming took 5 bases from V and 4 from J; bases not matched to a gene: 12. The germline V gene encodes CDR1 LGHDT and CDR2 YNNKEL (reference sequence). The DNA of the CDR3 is TGTGCCAGCAGCTCCAGGGGGCGAGGGAAGGTCTATGGCTACACCTTC. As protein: CASSSRGRGKVYGYTF.

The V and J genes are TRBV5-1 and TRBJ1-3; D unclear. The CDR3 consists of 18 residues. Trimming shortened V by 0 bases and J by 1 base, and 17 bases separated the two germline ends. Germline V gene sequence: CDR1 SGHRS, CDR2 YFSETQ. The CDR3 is CASSLVYAGLGSGNTIYF. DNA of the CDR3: TGCGCCAGCAGCTTGGTGTATGCGGGGTTAGGTTCTGGAAACACCATATATTTT.

Here the CDR3 DNA reads TGTGCCAGCTCACGGGTGACAGGGGGTCGGGAAGCTTTCTTT. As protein: CASSRVTGGREAFF. J is TRBJ1-1 and V is TRBV18; 9 bases map to TRBD1. The CDR3 length is 14 residues. With 4 bases clipped from V and 8 bases from J, the junction kept 8 bases outside the gene matches. The germline gives CDR1 KGHSH, CDR2 LQKENI.

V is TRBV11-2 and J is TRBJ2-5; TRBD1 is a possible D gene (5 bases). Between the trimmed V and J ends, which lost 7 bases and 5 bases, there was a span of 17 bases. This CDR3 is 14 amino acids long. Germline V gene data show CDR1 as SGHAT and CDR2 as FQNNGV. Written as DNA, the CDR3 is TGTGCCAGCACTCGTAACAGGCAAGGGGAGACCCAGTACTTC. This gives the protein CASTRNRQGETQYF.

CDR3 protein: CASTTTGELFF. CDR3 sequence (DNA): TGTGCCAGCACTACCACCGGGGAGCTGTTTTTT. This sequence joins TRBV25-1 and TRBJ2-2; D is unclear. CDR1 MGHDK and CDR2 SYGVNS come from the germline V gene. The CDR3 runs to 11 residues. V lost 7 bases and J lost 4, with 4 bases in between.

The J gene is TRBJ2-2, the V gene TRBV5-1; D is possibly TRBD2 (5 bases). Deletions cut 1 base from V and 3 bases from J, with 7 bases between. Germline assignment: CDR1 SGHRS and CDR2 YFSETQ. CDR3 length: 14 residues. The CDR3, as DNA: TGCGCCAGCAGCTTGCAGGACTACACCGGGGAGCTGTTTTTT. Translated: CASSLQDYTGELFF. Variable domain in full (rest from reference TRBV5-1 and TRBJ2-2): KAGVTQTPRYLIKTRGQQVTLSCSPISGHRSVSWYQQTPGQGLQFLFEYFSETQRNKGNFPGRFSGRQFSNSRSEMNVSTLELGDSALYLCASSLQDYTGELFFGEGSRLTVL.

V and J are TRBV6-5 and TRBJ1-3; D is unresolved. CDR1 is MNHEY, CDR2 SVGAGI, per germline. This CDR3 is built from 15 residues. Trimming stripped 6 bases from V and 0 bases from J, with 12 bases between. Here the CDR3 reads CASRLHSTSGNTIYF. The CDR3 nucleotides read TGTGCCAGCAGACTTCACAGTACCTCTGGAAACACCATATATTTT.